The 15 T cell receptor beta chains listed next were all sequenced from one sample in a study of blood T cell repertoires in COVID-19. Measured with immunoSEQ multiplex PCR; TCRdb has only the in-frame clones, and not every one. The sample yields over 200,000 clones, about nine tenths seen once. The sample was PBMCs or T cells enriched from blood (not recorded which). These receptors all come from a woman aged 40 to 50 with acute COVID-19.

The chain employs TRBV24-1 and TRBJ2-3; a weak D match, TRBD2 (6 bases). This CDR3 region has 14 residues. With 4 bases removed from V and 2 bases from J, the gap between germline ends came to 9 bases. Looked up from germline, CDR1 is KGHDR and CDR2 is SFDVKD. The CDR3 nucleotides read TGTGCCACCAGTGAGGGGACTTCCACAGATACGCAGTATTTT. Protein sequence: CATSEGTSTDTQYF.

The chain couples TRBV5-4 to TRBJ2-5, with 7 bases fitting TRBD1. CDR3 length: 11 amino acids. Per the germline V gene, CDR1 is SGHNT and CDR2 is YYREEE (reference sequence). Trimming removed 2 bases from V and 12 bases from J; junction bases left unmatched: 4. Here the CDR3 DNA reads TGTGCCAGCAGCTTAACAGGGGTCGAGTACTTC. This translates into CASSLTGVEYF.

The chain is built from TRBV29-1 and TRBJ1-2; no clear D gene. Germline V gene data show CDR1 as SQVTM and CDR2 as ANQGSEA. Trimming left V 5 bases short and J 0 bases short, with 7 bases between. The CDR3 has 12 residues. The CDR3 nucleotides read TGCAGCGTTCGGAGGGCTAACTATGGCTACACCTTC. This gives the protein CSVRRANYGYTF.

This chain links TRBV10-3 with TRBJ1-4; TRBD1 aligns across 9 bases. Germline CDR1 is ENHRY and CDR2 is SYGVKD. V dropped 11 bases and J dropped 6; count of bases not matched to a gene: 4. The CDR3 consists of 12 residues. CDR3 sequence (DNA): TGTGCCGCGGGACAGGGTTATGAAAAACTGTTTTTT. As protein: CAAGQGYEKLFF.

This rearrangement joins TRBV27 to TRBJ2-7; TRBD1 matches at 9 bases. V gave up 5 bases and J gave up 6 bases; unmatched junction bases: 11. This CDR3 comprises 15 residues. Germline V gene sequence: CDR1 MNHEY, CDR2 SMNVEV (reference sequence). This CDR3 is CASSPSGQGRFEQYV. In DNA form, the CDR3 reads TGTGCCAGCAGTCCCTCGGGACAGGGTAGGTTCGAGCAGTACGTC.

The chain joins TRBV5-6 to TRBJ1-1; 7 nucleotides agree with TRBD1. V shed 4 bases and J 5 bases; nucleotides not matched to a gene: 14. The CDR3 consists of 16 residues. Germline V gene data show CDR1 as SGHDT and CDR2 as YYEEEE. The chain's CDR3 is CASSPQTGQAGTEAFF. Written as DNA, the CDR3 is TGTGCCAGCAGCCCGCAGACAGGGCAGGCGGGGACTGAAGCTTTCTTT.

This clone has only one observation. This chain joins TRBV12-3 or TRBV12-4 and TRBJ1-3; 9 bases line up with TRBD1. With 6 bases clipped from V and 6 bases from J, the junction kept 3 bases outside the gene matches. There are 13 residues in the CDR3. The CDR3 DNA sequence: TGTGCCAGCAGGGACAGGGGACCAAACACCATATATTTT. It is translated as CASRDRGPNTIYF.

This CDR3 is CASSSFGAGYQETQYF. As DNA, the CDR3 is TGTGCCAGCAGCTCATTTGGGGCAGGGTACCAAGAGACCCAGTACTTC. The chain has TRBV7-9 and TRBJ2-5; D is perhaps TRBD1 (5 bases). Trimming took off 4 bases at V and 0 bases at J, with 15 bases between the two ends. The germline gives CDR1 SEHNR, CDR2 FQNEAQ (reference sequence). CDR3 size: 16 residues.

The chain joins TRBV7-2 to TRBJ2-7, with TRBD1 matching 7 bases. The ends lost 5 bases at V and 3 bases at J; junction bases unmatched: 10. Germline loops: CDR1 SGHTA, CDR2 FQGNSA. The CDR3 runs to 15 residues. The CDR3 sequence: CASSQAAGTVYEQYF. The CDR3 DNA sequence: TGTGCCAGCAGCCAAGCCGCCGGGACAGTCTACGAGCAGTACTTC. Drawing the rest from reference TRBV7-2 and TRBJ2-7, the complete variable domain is GAGVSQSPSNKVTEKGKDVELRCDPISGHTALYWYRQSLGQGLEFLIYFQGNSAPDKSGLPSDRFSAERTGGSVSTLTIQRTQQEDSAVYLCASSQAAGTVYEQYFGPGTRLTVT.

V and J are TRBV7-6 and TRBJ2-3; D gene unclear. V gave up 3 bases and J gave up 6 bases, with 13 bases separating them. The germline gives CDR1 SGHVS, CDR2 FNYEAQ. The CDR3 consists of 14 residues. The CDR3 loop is CASSFARHLDTQYF. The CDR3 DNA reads TGTGCCAGCAGCTTTGCGCGGCACCTCGATACGCAGTATTTT.

The CDR3 loop reads CASRSGQNLYEQYF. CDR3 nucleotide sequence: TGTGCCAGCAGATCGGGACAGAATCTCTACGAGCAGTACTTC. The V gene is TRBV6-5, the J gene TRBJ2-7, with 7 bases fitting TRBD1. CDR1 is MNHEY, CDR2 SVGAGI, per germline. The trim removed 6 bases at V and 3 bases at J, leaving 8 bases unmatched. The CDR3 runs 14 residues.

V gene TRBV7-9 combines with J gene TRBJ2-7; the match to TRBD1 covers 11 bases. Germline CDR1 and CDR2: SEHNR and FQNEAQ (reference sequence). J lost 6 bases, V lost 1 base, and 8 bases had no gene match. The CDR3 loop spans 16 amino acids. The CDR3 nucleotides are TGTGCCAGCAGCTTAGGGAGGACAGGGGGCTTTGGCGAGCAGTACTTC. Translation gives CASSLGRTGGFGEQYF.

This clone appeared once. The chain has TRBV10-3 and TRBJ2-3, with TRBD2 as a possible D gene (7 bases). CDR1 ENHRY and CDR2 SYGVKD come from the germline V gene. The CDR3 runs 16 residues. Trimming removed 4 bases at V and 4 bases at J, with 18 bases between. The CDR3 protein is CAISGIEGGPADTQYF. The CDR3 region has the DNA TGTGCCATCAGTGGCATCGAGGGGGGGCCGGCAGATACGCAGTATTTT.

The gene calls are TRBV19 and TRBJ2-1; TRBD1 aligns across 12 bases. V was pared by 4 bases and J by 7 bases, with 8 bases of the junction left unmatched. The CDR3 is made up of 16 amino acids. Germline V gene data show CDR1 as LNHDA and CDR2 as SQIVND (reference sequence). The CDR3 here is CASSTPGQGAVNEQFF. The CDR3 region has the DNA TGTGCCAGTAGTACACCGGGACAGGGGGCTGTAAATGAGCAGTTCTTC.

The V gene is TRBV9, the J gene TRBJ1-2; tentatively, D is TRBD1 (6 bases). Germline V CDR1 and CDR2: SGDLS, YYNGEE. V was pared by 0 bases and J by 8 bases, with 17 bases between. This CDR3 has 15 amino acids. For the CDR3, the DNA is TGTGCCAGCAGCGTAGAAACCAGGGGCACGGAAGGCTACACCTTC. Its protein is CASSVETRGTEGYTF.